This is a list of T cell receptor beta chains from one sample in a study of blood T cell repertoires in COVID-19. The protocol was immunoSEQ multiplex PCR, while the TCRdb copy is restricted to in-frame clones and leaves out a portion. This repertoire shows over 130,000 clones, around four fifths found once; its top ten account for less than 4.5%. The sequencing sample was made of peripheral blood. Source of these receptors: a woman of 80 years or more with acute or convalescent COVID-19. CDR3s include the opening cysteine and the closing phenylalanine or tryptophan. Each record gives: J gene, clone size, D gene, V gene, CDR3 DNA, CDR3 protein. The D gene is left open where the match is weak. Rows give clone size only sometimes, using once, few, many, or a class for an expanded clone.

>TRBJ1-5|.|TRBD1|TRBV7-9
TGTGCCAGCAGCTTAGAAGGGGGCCAGCCCCAGCATTTT
CASSLEGGQPQHF
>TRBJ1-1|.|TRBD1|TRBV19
TGTGCCAGTAGACGGACAGGGGAGGCTGAAGCTTTCTTT
CASRRTGEAEAFF
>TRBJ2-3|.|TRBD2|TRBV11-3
TGTGCCAGCAGCTTAGGTCTATTCGGACTAGCTGGGACAGATACGCAGTATTTT
CASSLGLFGLAGTDTQYF
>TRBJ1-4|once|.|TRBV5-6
TGTGCCAGCAGCTTATGGGGAGCTAATGAAAAACTGTTTTTT
CASSLWGANEKLFF
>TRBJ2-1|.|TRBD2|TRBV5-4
TGTGCCAGCAGTCCTGGGACTAGCGGGAGTAAAGAGCAGTTCTTC
CASSPGTSGSKEQFF
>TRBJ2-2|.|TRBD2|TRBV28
TGTGCCAGCACCCAGGGGGGACTAGCGGGTTGGTTCCGGCCCGGGGAGCTGTTTTTT
CASTQGGLAGWFRPGELFF
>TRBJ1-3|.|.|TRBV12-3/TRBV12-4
TGTGCCAGCAGTTTTTTATCTGGAAACACCATATATTTT
CASSFLSGNTIYF
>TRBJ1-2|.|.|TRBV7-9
TGTGCCAGCAGCGAAGGAGGGAACAGCCACTTC
CASSEGGNSHF
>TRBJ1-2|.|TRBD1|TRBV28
TGTGCCAGCAGCCGACAGGGGGTTTTGGGCTACACCTTC
CASSRQGVLGYTF
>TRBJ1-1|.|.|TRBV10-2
TGCGCCAGCAGTGAGTCCTACAGTTTTCCTACTGAAGCTTTCTTT
CASSESYSFPTEAFF
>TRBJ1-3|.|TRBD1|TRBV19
TGTGCCAGTAGTCCTTCCGGACAGGGCGCTGGAAACACCATATATTTT
CASSPSGQGAGNTIYF
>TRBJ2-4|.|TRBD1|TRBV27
TGTGCCAGCAGTTTACTTGCAGGGGGTAGGAACATTCAGTACTTC
CASSLLAGGRNIQYF
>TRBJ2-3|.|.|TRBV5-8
TGTGCCAGCAGCTTGGAAATCGGGGATACGCAGTATTTT
CASSLEIGDTQYF
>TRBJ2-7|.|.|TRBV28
TGTGCCAGCAGCCCCGCGAGGGGGGGGGCCCAGTACTTC
CASSPARGGAQYF
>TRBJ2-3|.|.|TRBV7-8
TGTGCCAGCAGCTTAGCGCGAACGGGAGTGGGAGATACGCAGTATTTT
CASSLARTGVGDTQYF
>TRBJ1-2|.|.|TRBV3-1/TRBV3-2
TGTGCCAGCAGCTACACGACAGATATTTATGGCTACACCTTC
CASSYTTDIYGYTF
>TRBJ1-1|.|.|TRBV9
TGTGCCAGCAGCGTATCGGTGAACACTGAAGCTTTCTTT
CASSVSVNTEAFF
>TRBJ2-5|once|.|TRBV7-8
TGTGCCAGCAGCTTGGTGGAGGGAACCCAGTACTTC
CASSLVEGTQYF
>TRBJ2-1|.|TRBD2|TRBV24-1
TGTGCCACCAGTGATTATGAGCGGGGAGACAATGAGCAGTTCTTC
CATSDYERGDNEQFF
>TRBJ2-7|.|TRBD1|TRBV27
TGTGCCAGCAGGGAGCATCCGGGACAGGGGTACCGTGGCGAGCAGTACTTC
CASREHPGQGYRGEQYF
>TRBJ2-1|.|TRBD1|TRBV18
TGTGCCAGCTCCCTTCGACAGGGGCTAGGAAATGAGCAGTTCTTC
CASSLRQGLGNEQFF
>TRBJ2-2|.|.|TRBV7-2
TGTGCCAGCAGCCGCCGGCTAGGCGGGGAGCTGTTTTTT
CASSRRLGGELFF
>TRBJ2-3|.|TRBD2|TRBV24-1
TGTGCCACCAGTGATGGTCGGGGGGGCAGCACAGATACGCAGTATTTT
CATSDGRGGSTDTQYF
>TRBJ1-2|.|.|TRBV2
TGTGCCAGCAGGGGAACTCAGGGCGGCCATGGCTACACCTTC
CASRGTQGGHGYTF
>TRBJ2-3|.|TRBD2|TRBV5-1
TGCGCCACCTCGCGGGGGGGCCCGGCAGATACGCAGTATTTT
CATSRGGPADTQYF
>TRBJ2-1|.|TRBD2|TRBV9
TGTGCCAGCAGCGGGCTCTTTGGGGGAGGGCCCTACAATGAGCAGTTCTTC
CASSGLFGGGPYNEQFF
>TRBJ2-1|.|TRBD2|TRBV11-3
TGTGCCAGCAGCTTAGATAGTTCCCGGGGAGGGAACAATGAGCAGTTCTTC
CASSLDSSRGGNNEQFF
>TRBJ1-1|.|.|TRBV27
TGTGCCAGCAGTTCAACAGGGTTTAACACTGAAGCTTTCTTT
CASSSTGFNTEAFF
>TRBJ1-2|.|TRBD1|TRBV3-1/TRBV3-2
TGTGCCAGCAGCCACGTTATGAGGGGGACAGGGGAGTATCGGGCGAATGGCTACACCTTC
CASSHVMRGTGEYRANGYTF
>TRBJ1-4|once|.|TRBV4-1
TGCGCCAGCAGCGCTCAAACGGGATTGGGTGAAAAACTGTTTTTT
CASSAQTGLGEKLFF
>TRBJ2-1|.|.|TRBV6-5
TGTGCCAGCAAGGGGGTTTTCTCCTACAATGAGCAGTTCTTC
CASKGVFSYNEQFF
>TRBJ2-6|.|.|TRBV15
TGTGCCACCAGCAGAGATCCCCACTCTGGGGCCAACGTCCTGACTTTC
CATSRDPHSGANVLTF
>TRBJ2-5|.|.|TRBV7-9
TGTGCCAGCAGCTCGAAAACAGGGATAAAGGAGACCCAGTACTTC
CASSSKTGIKETQYF
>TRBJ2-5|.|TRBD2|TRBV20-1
TGCAGTGCTAGTAGGACTAGCGGTAGCCAAGAGACCCAGTACTTC
CSASRTSGSQETQYF
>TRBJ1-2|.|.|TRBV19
TGTGCCAGTAGCCCCAGGGGTTCTGGCTACACCTTC
CASSPRGSGYTF
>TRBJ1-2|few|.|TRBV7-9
TGTGCCAGCAGCTTTGCTGGGTCGGGGAACTATGGCTACACCTTC
CASSFAGSGNYGYTF
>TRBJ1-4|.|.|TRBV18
TGTGCCAGCTCACCAGACAGATCAACTAATGAAAAACTGTTTTTT
CASSPDRSTNEKLFF
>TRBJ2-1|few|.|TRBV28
TGTGCCAGCAGTACCCTTCGGGAAGGGCTCCACAATGAGCAGTTCTTC
CASSTLREGLHNEQFF
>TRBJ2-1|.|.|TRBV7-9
TGTGCCAGCAGCAGAGGCCGGTTGCCCCCCAGTGAGCAGTTCTTC
CASSRGRLPPSEQFF
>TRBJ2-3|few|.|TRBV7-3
TGTGCCAGCAGCTTCGGCGAGGAAGATACGCAGTATTTT
CASSFGEEDTQYF
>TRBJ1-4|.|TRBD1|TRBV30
TGTGCCTGGGGCACAGGGGCTAGTAATGAAAAACTGTTTTTT
CAWGTGASNEKLFF
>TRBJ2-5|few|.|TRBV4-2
TGTGCCAGCAGCCAAGATGTTCGAGATGTCGGGACCCAGTACTTC
CASSQDVRDVGTQYF
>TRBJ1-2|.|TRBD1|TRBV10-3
TGTGCCATCACCCCGACAGGGGGATCCTATGGCTACACCTTC
CAITPTGGSYGYTF
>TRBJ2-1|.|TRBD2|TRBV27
TGTGCCAGCACCAAAGGACTAGCGGGGGGCTATGAGCAGTTCTTC
CASTKGLAGGYEQFF
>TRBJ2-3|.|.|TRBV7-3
TGTGCCAGCAGCTTAAACGCAGGGCTTAACGGGGATACGCAGTATTTT
CASSLNAGLNGDTQYF
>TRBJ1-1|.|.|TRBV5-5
TGTGCCAGCAGCTTGGAGCTGGACACTGAAGCTTTCTTT
CASSLELDTEAFF
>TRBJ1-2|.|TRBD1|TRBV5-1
TGCGCCAGCAGACAAGGACAGGGGATAGGAGGCTACACCTTC
CASRQGQGIGGYTF
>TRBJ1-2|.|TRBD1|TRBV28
TGTGCCAGCAGTTTAGGGGGACAGCCTAACTATGGCTACACCTTC
CASSLGGQPNYGYTF
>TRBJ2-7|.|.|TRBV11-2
TGTGCCAGCAGCACGAGAAACACAGGCTCCTACGAGCAGTACTTC
CASSTRNTGSYEQYF
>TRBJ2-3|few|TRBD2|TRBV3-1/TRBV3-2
TGTGCCAGCACCCCCATAGAGAGGGCGGGAGGGCCTTCGACAGATACGCAGTATTTT
CASTPIERAGGPSTDTQYF
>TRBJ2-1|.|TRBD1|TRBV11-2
TGTGCCAGCAGCTTAGCCCCGACAGGGGGTGAGCAGTTCTTC
CASSLAPTGGEQFF
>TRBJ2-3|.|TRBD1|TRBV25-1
TGTGCCAGCAGTGAATACAGGGGGACCTCAGATACGCAGTATTTT
CASSEYRGTSDTQYF
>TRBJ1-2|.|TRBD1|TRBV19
TGTGCCAGTAGACAACGATGGGACAGCCGCTATGGCTACACCTTC
CASRQRWDSRYGYTF
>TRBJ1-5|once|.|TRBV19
TGTGCCAGTAGTATAGTGGGACTAAATCAGCCCCAGCATTTT
CASSIVGLNQPQHF
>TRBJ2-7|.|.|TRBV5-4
TGTGCCAGCAGCTTGGAGTGGCGGCTGGACGAGCAGTACTTC
CASSLEWRLDEQYF
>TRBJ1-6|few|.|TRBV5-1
TGCGCCAGCAGCTTGGAACGGAATTCACCCCTCCACTTT
CASSLERNSPLHF
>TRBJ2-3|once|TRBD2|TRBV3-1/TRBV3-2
TGTGCCAGCAGCCAAATACCGGGACTAGTAGGGGCCACAGATACGCAGTATTTT
CASSQIPGLVGATDTQYF
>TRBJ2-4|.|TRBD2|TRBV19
TGTGCCAGTAGTATATTACTGCCGGGAGGGCCTTTAGCCAAAAACATTCAGTACTTC
CASSILLPGGPLAKNIQYF
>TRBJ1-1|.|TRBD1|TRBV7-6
TGTGCCAGCAGCTTAGGCCCCAGGGGGCTCACTGAAGCTTTCTTT
CASSLGPRGLTEAFF
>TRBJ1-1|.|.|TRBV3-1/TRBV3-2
TGTGCCAGCAGCCAAGTGGTAACGGTAAGAGGTGAAGCTTTCTTT
CASSQVVTVRGEAFF